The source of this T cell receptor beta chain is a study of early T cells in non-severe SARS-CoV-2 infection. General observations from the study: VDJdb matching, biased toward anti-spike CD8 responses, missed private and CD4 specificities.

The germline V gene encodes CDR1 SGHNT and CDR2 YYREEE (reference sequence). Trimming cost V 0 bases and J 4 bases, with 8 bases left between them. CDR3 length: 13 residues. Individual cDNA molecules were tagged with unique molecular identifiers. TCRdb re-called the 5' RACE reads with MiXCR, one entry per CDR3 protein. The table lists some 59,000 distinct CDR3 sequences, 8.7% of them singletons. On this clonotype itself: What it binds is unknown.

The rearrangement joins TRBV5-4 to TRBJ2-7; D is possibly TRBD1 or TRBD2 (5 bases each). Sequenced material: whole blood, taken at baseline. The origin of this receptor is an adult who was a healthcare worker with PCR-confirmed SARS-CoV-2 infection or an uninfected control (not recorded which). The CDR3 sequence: CASSLGDEYEQYF. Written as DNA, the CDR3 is TGTGCCAGCAGCTTGGGGGACGAGTACGAGCAGTACTTC.